The source of this T cell receptor (beta chain) is a study of T cells expressing NK-cell markers. cDNA encoding TCR beta was synthesized via 5'RACE template switching incorporating UMIs. No DNA is given; TCRdb re-called the 5' RACE reads and lists each CDR3 protein once. The table lists a few hundred thousand distinct CDR3 sequences, with roughly 5.2% in the top ten. This clonotype was sampled from a man between 18 and 69 years old in good health. The sequenced sample was blood T cells: a sorted CD56 or NKG2C T cell subset, CD4+ or CD8+ T cells, or bulk PBMC T cells (not recorded which).

The CDR3 loop is CASSYSRNSPLHF. This sequence joins TRBV6-5 and TRBJ1-6. CDR1 MNHEY and CDR2 SVGAGI come from the germline V gene. The length of the CDR3 is 13 residues.